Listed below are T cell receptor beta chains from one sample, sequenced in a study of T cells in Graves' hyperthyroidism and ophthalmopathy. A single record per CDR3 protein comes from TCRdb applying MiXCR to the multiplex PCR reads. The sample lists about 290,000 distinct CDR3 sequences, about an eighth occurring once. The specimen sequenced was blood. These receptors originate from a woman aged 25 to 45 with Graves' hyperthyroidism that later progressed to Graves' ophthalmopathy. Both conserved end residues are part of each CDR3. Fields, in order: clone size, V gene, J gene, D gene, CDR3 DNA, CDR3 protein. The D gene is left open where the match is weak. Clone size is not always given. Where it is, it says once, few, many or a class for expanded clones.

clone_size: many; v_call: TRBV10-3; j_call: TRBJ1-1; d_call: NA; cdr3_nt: TGTGCCATCTCGTGGACAGAGAACACTGAAGCTTTCTTT; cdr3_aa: CAISWTENTEAFF
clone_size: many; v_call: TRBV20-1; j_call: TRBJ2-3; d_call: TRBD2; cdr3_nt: TGCAGTGCTTTCCCGGGACTAGCGGGGTCCACAGATACGCAGTATTTT; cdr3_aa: CSAFPGLAGSTDTQYF
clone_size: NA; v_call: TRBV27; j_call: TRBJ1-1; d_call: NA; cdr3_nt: TGTGCCAGCCGACAGCTCATGAACACTGAAGCTTTCTTT; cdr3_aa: CASRQLMNTEAFF
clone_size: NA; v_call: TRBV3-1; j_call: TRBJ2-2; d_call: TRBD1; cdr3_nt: TGTGCCAGCGGACAGGTTAACACCGGGGAGCTGTTTTTT; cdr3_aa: CASGQVNTGELFF
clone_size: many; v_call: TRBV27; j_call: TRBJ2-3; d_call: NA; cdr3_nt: TGTGCCAGCACTGGGTACGACGGACCTAGCACAGATACGCAGTATTTT; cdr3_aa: CASTGYDGPSTDTQYF
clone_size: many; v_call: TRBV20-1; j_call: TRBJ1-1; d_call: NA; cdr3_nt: TGCAGTGCTAGAGAGTTAGGGAAGGACGCTGAAGCTTTCTTT; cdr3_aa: CSARELGKDAEAFF
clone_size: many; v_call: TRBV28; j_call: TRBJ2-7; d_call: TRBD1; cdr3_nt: TGTGCCAGCAGTTTCAGGGGGCACCTGGCTATAAAGCAGTACTTC; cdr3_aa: CASSFRGHLAIKQYF
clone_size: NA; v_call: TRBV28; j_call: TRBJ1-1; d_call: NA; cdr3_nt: TGTGCCAGCAGTTTACCGGGAGTGAACACTGAAGCTTTCTTT; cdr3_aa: CASSLPGVNTEAFF
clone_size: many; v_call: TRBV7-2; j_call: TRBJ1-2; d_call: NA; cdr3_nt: TGTGCCAGCAGCCCGGATGGGGGGTTTGGCTACACCTTC; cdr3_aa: CASSPDGGFGYTF
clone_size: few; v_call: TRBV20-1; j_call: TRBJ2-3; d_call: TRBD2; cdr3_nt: TGCAGTGCTAGAGATCGAACTAGCGGGCCTACAGATACGCAGTATTTT; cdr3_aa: CSARDRTSGPTDTQYF
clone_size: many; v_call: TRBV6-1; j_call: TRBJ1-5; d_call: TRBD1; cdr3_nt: TGTGCCAGCAGCCTCCTTCCCATGACAGGGGCTTATAGCAATCAGCCCCAGCATTTT; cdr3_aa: CASSLLPMTGAYSNQPQHF
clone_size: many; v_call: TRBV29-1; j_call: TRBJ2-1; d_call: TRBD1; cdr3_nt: TGCAGCGCTGAGGGTGGGACAGGGGGCACCCAGTTCTTC; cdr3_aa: CSAEGGTGGTQFF
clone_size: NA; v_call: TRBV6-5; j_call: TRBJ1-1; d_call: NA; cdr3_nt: TGTGCCAGCAGTTATGGGGACATGGGGTACACTGAAGCTTTCTTT; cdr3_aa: CASSYGDMGYTEAFF
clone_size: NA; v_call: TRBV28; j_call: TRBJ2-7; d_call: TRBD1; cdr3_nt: TGTGCCAGCAGAACCACGGACAGGGACTACGAGCAGTACTTC; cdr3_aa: CASRTTDRDYEQYF
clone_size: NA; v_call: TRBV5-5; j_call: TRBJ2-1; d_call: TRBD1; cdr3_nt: TGTGCCAGCAGCTTGGACAGGGGGCTTTACAATGAGCAGTTCTTC; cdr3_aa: CASSLDRGLYNEQFF
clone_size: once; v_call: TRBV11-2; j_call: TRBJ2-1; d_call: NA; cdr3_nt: TGTGCCAGCAGCTTACTGAGTGGCTGGAATGAGCAGTTCTTC; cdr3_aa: CASSLLSGWNEQFF
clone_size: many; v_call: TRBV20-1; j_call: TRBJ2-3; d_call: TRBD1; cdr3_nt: TGCAGTGCTGGACAGGTCCAGGGTACGCAGTATTTT; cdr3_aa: CSAGQVQGTQYF
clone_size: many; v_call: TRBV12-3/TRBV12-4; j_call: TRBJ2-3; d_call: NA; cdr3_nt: TGTGCCAGCAGGGTGGACAGATCAGATACGCAGTATTTT; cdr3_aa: CASRVDRSDTQYF
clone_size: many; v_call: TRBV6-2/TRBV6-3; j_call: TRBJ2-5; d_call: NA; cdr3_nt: TGTGCCAGCACCTTTGCGGGGAGCGGGACAGAAGAGACCCAGTACTTC; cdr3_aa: CASTFAGSGTEETQYF
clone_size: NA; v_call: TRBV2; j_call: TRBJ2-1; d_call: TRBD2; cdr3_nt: TGTGCCAGCAGTGAATCACTAGCGGTGGACAATGAGCAGTTCTTC; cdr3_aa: CASSESLAVDNEQFF
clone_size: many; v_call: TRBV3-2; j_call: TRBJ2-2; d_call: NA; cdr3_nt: TGTGCCAGCAAGCCTCCTTTAGCGGGAAGCACCGGGGAGCTGTTTTTT; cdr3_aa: CASKPPLAGSTGELFF
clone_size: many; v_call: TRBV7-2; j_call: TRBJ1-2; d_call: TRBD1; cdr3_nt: TGTGCCAGCAGCTTGACAGGGGGCAACTATGGCTACACCTTC; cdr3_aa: CASSLTGGNYGYTF
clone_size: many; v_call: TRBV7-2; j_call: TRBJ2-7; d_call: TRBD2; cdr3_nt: TGTGCCAGCAGCTTAGAACTAGCGGGAGGACCCTACGAGCAGTACTTC; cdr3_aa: CASSLELAGGPYEQYF
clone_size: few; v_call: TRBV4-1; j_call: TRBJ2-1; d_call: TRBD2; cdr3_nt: TGCGCCAGCAGCCAAGAGGCCGACGCGGGGGATGAGCAGTTCTTC; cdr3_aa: CASSQEADAGDEQFF
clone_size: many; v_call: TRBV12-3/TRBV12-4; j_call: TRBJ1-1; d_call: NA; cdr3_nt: TGTGCCAGCATAAGATCAGGGACGGTGGGGAACACTGAAGCTTTCTTT; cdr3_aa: CASIRSGTVGNTEAFF
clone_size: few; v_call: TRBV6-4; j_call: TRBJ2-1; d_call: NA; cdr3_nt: TGTGCCAGCAGTGCAGTCTGGACAAACAATGAGCAGTTCTTC; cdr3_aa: CASSAVWTNNEQFF
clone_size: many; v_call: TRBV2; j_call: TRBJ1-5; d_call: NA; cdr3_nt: TGTGCCAGCAGTGGAGGTAGCAATCAGCCCCAGCATTTT; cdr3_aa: CASSGGSNQPQHF
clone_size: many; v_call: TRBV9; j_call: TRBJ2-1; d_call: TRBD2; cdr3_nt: TGTGCCAGCAGCGTGGGTAGCGGGAGCTTCGATGAGCAGTTCTTC; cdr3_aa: CASSVGSGSFDEQFF
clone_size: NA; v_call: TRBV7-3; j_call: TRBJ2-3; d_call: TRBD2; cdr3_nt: TGTGCCAGCAGCGGCGGGAGGGCGGCAGATACGCAGTATTTT; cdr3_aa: CASSGGRAADTQYF
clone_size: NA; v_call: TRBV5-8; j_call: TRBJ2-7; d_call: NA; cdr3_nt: TGTGCCAGCAGCTCGGGGACCGGGACACTCATATACGAGCAGTACTTC; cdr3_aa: CASSSGTGTLIYEQYF
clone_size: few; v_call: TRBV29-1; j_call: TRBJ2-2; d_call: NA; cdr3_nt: TGCAGCGTTGAATCCCCGTGGGTAAAGGGGGTTTCGATAGACACCGGGGAGCTGTTTTTT; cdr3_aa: CSVESPWVKGVSIDTGELFF
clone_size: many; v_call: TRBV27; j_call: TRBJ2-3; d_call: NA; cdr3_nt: TGTGCCAGCAGTTACTTACAGGGCACAGATACGCAGTATTTT; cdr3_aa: CASSYLQGTDTQYF
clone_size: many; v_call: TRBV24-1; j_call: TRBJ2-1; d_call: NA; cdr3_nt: TGTGCCACCAGTGATTTCGGGGTGGGTCTGAAAAATGAGCAGTTCTTC; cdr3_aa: CATSDFGVGLKNEQFF
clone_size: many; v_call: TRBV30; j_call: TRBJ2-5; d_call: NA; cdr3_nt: TGTGCCTGGAGTGTTCTAGGGACGGGAGAAGAGACCCAGTACTTC; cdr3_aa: CAWSVLGTGEETQYF
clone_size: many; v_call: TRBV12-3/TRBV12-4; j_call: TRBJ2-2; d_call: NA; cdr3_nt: TGTGCCAGCAGACCCGAGATCGGGGAGCTGTTTTTT; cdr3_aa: CASRPEIGELFF
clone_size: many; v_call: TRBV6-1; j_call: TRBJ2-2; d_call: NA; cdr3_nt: TGTGCCAGCAGAGTTTCCCCCGGGCCCGGGGAGCTGTTTTTT; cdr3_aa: CASRVSPGPGELFF